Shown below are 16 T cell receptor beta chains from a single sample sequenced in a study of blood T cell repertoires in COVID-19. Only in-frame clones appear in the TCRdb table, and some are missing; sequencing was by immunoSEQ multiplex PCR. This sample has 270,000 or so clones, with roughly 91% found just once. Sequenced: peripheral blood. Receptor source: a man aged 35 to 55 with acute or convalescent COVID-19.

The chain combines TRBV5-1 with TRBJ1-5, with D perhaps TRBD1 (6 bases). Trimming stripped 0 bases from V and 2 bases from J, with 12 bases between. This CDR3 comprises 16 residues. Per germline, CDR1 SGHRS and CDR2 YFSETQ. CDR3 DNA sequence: TGCGCCAGCAGCTTGGGCGGACAGCTAGGCAATCAGCCCCAGCATTTT. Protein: CASSLGGQLGNQPQHF.

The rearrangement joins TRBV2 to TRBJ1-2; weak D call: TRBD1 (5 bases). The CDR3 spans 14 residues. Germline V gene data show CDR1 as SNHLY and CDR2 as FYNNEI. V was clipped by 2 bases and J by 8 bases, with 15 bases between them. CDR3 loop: CASSERGLLFGYTF. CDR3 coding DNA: TGTGCCAGCAGTGAAAGGGGACTGCTCTTCGGCTACACCTTC.

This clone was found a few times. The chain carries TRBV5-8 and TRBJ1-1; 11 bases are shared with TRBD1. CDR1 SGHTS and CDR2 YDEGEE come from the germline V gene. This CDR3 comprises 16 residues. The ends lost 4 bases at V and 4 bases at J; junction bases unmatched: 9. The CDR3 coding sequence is TGTGCCAGCAGCATAGGACAGGGGGCTCGGAGCACTGAAGCTTTCTTT. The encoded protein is CASSIGQGARSTEAFF.

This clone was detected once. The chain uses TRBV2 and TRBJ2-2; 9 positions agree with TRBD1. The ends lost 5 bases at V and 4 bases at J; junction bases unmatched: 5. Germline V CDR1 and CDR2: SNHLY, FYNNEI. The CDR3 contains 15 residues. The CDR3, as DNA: TGTGCCAGCAGTTTCCGGGACAGGGCCACCGGGGAGCTGTTTTTT. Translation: CASSFRDRATGELFF.

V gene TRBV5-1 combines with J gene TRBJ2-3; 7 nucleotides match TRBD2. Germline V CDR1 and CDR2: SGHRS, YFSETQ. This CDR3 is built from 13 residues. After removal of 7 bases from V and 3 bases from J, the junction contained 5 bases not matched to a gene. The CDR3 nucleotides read TGCGCCAGCGGCGAGGGAGGGACAGATACGCAGTATTTT. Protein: CASGEGGTDTQYF.

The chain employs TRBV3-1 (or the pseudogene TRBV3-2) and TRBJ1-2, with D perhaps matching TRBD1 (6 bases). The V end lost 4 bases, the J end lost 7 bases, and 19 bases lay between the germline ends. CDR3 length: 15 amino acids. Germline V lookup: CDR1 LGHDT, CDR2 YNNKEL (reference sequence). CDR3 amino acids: CASSPYRVDLFGYTF. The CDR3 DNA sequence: TGTGCCAGCAGCCCTTACAGGGTAGATCTGTTTGGCTACACCTTC.

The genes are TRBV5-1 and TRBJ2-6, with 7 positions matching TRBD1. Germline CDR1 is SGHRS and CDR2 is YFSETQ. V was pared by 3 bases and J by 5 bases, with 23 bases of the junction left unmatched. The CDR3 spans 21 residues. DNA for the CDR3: TGCGCCAGCAGCTCGATCAGGGGGACGTCTACTCTCTCGTTCAGGGCCAACGTCCTGACTTTC. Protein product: CASSSIRGTSTLSFRANVLTF.

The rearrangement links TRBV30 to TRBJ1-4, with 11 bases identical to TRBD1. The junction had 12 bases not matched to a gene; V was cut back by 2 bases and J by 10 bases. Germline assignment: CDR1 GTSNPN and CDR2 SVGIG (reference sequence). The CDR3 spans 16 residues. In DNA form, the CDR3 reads TGTGCCTGGAGTCTTGGGACAGGGGGATTATTGGGAAAACTGTTTTTT. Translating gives CAWSLGTGGLLGKLFF.

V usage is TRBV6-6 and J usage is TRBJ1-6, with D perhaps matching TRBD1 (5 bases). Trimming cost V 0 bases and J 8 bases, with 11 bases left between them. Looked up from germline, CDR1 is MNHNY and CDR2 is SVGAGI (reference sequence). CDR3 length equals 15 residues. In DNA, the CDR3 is TGTGCCAGCAGTTACTCGCCGGACATATATTCACCCCTCCACTTT. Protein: CASSYSPDIYSPLHF.

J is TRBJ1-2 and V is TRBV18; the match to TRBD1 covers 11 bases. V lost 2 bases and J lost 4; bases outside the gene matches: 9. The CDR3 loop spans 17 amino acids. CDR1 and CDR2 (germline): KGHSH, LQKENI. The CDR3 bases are TGTGCCAGCTCACCAAATGTCGGACAGGGGGCGAGCTATGGCTACACCTTC. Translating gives CASSPNVGQGASYGYTF.

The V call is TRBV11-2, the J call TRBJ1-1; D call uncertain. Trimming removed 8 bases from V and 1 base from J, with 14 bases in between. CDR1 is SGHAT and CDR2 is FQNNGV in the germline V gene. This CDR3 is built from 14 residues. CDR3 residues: CASGFGRPNTEAFF. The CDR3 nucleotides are TGTGCCAGCGGATTTGGGAGGCCGAACACTGAAGCTTTCTTT.

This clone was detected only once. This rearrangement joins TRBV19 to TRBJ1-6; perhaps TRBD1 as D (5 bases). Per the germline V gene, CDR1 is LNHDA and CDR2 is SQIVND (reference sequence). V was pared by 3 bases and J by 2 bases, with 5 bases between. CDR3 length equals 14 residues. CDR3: CASSMGPYNSPLHF. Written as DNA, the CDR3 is TGTGCCAGTAGTATGGGGCCCTATAATTCACCCCTCCACTTT.

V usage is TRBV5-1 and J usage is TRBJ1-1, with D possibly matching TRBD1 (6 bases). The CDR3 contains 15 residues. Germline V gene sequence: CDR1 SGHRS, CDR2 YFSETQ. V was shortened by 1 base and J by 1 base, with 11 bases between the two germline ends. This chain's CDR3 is CASSLFRTENTEAFF. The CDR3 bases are TGCGCCAGCAGCTTGTTCCGGACAGAGAACACTGAAGCTTTCTTT.

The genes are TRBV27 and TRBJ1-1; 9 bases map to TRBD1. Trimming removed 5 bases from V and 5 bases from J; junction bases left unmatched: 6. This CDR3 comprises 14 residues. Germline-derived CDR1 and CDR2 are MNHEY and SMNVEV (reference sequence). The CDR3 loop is CASSTGGGRTEAFF. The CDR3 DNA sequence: TGTGCCAGCAGTACAGGGGGCGGCAGGACTGAAGCTTTCTTT.

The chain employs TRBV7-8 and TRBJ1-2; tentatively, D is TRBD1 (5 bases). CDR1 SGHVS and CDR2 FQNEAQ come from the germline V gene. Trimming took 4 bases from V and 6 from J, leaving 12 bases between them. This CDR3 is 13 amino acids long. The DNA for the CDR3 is TGTGCCAGCAGCTCTCAGTGGGGGGATGGCTACACCTTC. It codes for CASSSQWGDGYTF.

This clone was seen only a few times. The CDR3 nucleotides are TGTGCCATTAGTCAGGGGGCAGACACTGAAGCTTTCTTT. The encoded protein is CAISQGADTEAFF. The chain links TRBV10-3 to TRBJ1-1; TRBD1 aligns across 8 bases. This CDR3 is 13 amino acids long. Looked up from germline, CDR1 is ENHRY and CDR2 is SYGVKD. Unmatched junction bases numbered 6, after V lost 9 bases and J lost 3 bases.